A selection of T cell receptor beta chains follows, all from one sample in a study of blood T cell dynamics during melanoma immunotherapy. Here immunoSEQ multiplex PCR was the method, and the copy in TCRdb shows in-frame clones only, minus some. The table lists around 10,000 clones, roughly 80% of them singletons. Sequences were derived from blood, sampled from a patient treated with checkpoint blockade. The receptors were gathered from a human donor with melanoma. Each CDR3 is given with its conserved first and last residue. The order of the fields is CDR3 protein, CDR3 DNA, D gene, J gene, CDR3 length, clone size, V gene. D genes are given only for firm matches. Size tells how often a clone was seen (once, few, many) or the class of an expanded clone, and some rows leave it out.

CASSLTPYGYTF TGTGCCAGCAGTTTAACCCCTTATGGCTACACCTTC . TRBJ1-2 12 . TRBV28
CASSPVPGSEAFF TGTGCCAGCAGCCCGGTCCCAGGCAGTGAAGCTTTCTTT . TRBJ1-1 13 . TRBV5-6
CASSLGTSGRPSSYEQYF TGTGCCAGCAGCTTAGGGACTAGCGGGAGACCGAGCTCCTACGAGCAGTACTTC TRBD2 TRBJ2-7 18 . TRBV7-2
CASSSDRTATNEKLFF TGTGCCAGCAGCTCCGACAGGACTGCAACTAATGAAAAACTGTTTTTT . TRBJ1-4 16 once TRBV7-9
CSARDRVGLFF TGCAGCGCCAGGGACAGGGTTGGGCTGTTTTTT TRBD1 TRBJ2-2 11 . TRBV29-1
CASRREDEQFF TGTGCCAGCAGGCGGGAGGATGAGCAGTTCTTC TRBD2 TRBJ2-1 11 . TRBV27
CASSKDHYEQYF TGTGCCAGCTCAAAGGACCACTACGAGCAGTACTTC . TRBJ2-7 12 . TRBV18
CATSSSTGAGEKLFF TGTGCCACCAGCAGCTCTACAGGGGCGGGTGAAAAACTGTTTTTT TRBD1 TRBJ1-4 15 once TRBV15
CASSLEPGTSYNEQFF TGTGCCAGCAGCTTAGAGCCCGGGACTTCCTACAATGAGCAGTTCTTC . TRBJ2-1 16 . TRBV7-3
CASSPSSGKPLNTIYF TGTGCCAGCAGCCCTTCTTCAGGAAAACCTCTCAACACCATATATTTT . TRBJ1-3 16 once TRBV28
CAWSPSGNTIYF TGTGCCTGGAGTCCCTCTGGAAACACCATATATTTT . TRBJ1-3 12 . TRBV30
CASSLQGGYGYTF TGTGCCAGCAGCCTACAGGGGGGGTATGGCTACACCTTC TRBD1 TRBJ1-2 13 . TRBV5-6
CASSVDTRNTEAFF TGTGCCAGCAGCGTCGATACCCGAAACACTGAAGCTTTCTTT . TRBJ1-1 14 . TRBV9
CASSSRVHHNEQFF TGTGCCAGCAGCTCCCGGGTGCACCACAATGAGCAGTTCTTC . TRBJ2-1 14 once TRBV7-9
CSVDITGFSNYGYTF TGCAGCGTTGACATCACCGGGTTCTCTAACTATGGCTACACCTTC . TRBJ1-2 15 once TRBV29-1
CASSPRTSGSYEQYF TGTGCCAGCAGCCCAAGGACTAGCGGAAGTTACGAGCAGTACTTC TRBD2 TRBJ2-7 15 . TRBV7-2
CASSQGQGRGQFYSPLHF TGCGCCAGCAGCCAAGGCCAAGGGCGGGGGCAGTTTTATTCACCCCTCCACTTT . TRBJ1-6 18 . TRBV4-3
CASSDTQGNEQFF TGCGCCAGCAGTGACACCCAGGGGAATGAGCAGTTCTTC . TRBJ2-1 13 . TRBV10-1
CASSVESVLNTEAFF TGTGCCAGCAGCGTAGAGTCGGTACTGAACACTGAAGCTTTCTTT . TRBJ1-1 15 . TRBV9
CASSLALDGELFF TGCGCCAGCAGCTTGGCCTTGGACGGGGAGCTGTTTTTT . TRBJ2-2 13 . TRBV5-1
CASSEWTGSANEKLFF TGCGCCAGCAGTGAGTGGACAGGGTCGGCTAATGAAAAACTGTTTTTT TRBD1 TRBJ1-4 16 . TRBV10-2
CASSFEANYGYTF TGCGCCAGCAGCTTTGAAGCTAACTATGGCTACACCTTC . TRBJ1-2 13 . TRBV5-1
CASSLDRPPKGEQYF TGTGCCAGCAGCTTAGACCGCCCGCCAAAAGGAGAGCAGTACTTC . TRBJ2-7 15 . TRBV7-2
CASSQPRRYMNTEAFF TGTGCCAGTAGCCAGCCTAGGAGATACATGAACACTGAAGCTTTCTTT . TRBJ1-1 16 . TRBV19
CASSCGGAEAFF TGTGCCAGCAGTTGCGGGGGCGCTGAAGCTTTCTTT . TRBJ1-1 12 . TRBV6-6
CASSLRLAGVHTGELFF TGTGCCAGCAGTTTACGGCTAGCGGGAGTCCACACCGGGGAGCTGTTTTTT TRBD2 TRBJ2-2 17 . TRBV28
CASSASLTGSNQPQHF TGTGCCAGCAGCGCTTCCTTGACAGGGAGCAATCAGCCCCAGCATTTT TRBD1 TRBJ1-5 16 . TRBV5-6